This is a list of T cell receptor beta chains from one sample in a study of OX40 agonist ivuxolimab in advanced cancers. The repertoire was sequenced with immunoSEQ multiplex PCR; TCRdb's copy has only in-frame clones and lacks some. Of 77,000 or so clones listed, about 88% were seen once; the top ten hold about 10%. The sequencing here drew on CD4+ or CD8+ T cells sorted from blood, taken in a trial of the OX40 agonist ivuxolimab. These TCRs come from an adult with an advanced solid tumor such as melanoma, head and neck, liver or kidney cancer. Both conserved end residues are part of each CDR3. A D gene is named only where the DNA matches it firmly. Some rows have no size entry. The others give once, few or many, or a class for an expanded clone.

- | TRBJ1-2 | TRBV11-2 | 18 | TRBD1 | TGTGCCAGCAGCTTAGCCGGGACAGGGAGGATAGCTAACTATGGCTACACCTTC | CASSLAGTGRIANYGYTF
- | TRBJ2-1 | TRBV5-6 | 14 | - | TGTGCCAGCAGCTTGAAAGGGGCCGGATATGAGCAGTTCTTC | CASSLKGAGYEQFF
- | TRBJ2-7 | TRBV11-2 | 14 | - | TGTGCCAGCAGCCCAATTAGCGGTCCCTACGAGCAGTACTTC | CASSPISGPYEQYF
- | TRBJ1-5 | TRBV10-3 | 17 | TRBD1 | TGTGCCAGCCAGGATCGACAGGGGGCACAGGGGAGTCAGCCCCAGCATTTT | CASQDRQGAQGSQPQHF
- | TRBJ1-1 | TRBV9 | 15 | - | TGTGCCAGCAGCGTAGGAGGAGTGTGGAACACTGAAGCTTTCTTT | CASSVGGVWNTEAFF
- | TRBJ2-5 | TRBV5-5 | 13 | - | TGTGCCAGCACCCTCCGGGAGCAAGAGACCCAGTACTTC | CASTLREQETQYF
- | TRBJ1-6 | TRBV7-9 | 11 | - | TGTGCCAGCAGCTCCGGTTCGGCCCTCCACTTT | CASSSGSALHF
- | TRBJ1-2 | TRBV20-1 | 10 | - | TGCAGTACCAGTAACTATGGCTACACCTTC | CSTSNYGYTF
- | TRBJ1-1 | TRBV10-3 | 14 | TRBD1 | TGTGCCATCCGGCCGGGGACAGGGGGCGCTGAAGCTTTCTTT | CAIRPGTGGAEAFF
- | TRBJ1-1 | TRBV9 | 13 | - | TGTGCCAGCAGCGTAGGGCCAGATCCTGAAGCTTTCTTT | CASSVGPDPEAFF
- | TRBJ2-3 | TRBV27 | 17 | TRBD1 | TGTGCCAGCAGTTCCACCCGGGACAGGGGGCTGCCAGATACGCAGTATTTT | CASSSTRDRGLPDTQYF
- | TRBJ1-2 | TRBV4-1 | 14 | TRBD1 | TGCGCCAGCAGTCGGACAGGGGATGGCTATGGCTACACCTTC | CASSRTGDGYGYTF
- | TRBJ1-5 | TRBV6-6 | 15 | TRBD1 | TGTGCCAGCAGTTTGTCCTTTACAGGGGGACGGTCCCAGCATTTT | CASSLSFTGGRSQHF
few | TRBJ1-2 | TRBV9 | 15 | - | TGTGCCAGCAGCGTAGGAGGCAGGAAAGCCTATGGCTACACCTTC | CASSVGGRKAYGYTF
once | TRBJ1-1 | TRBV18 | 14 | - | TGTGCCAGCTCACAAGCGGCCGGGGCTCATGAAGCTTTCTTT | CASSQAAGAHEAFF
- | TRBJ1-4 | TRBV6-5 | 15 | TRBD1 | TGTGCCAGCAGCCCCCAGACAGGGGGAAATGAAAAACTGTTTTTT | CASSPQTGGNEKLFF
- | TRBJ2-7 | TRBV19 | 14 | - | TGTGCCAGTAGTTCGGTCACAGGGACCTACGAGCAGTACTTC | CASSSVTGTYEQYF
- | TRBJ2-1 | TRBV10-3 | 12 | - | TGTGCCATCAGCGAGGAAGAGAATGAGCAGTTCTTC | CAISEEENEQFF
- | TRBJ1-5 | TRBV28 | 18 | TRBD1 | TGTGCCAGCAGTCGCGGACAGGTCAAGATCTATAGCAATCAGCCCCAGCATTTT | CASSRGQVKIYSNQPQHF
- | TRBJ2-1 | TRBV7-3 | 15 | TRBD2 | TGTGCCAGCAGCCTCTCCGGGCTAGCGGGAGCAAGGCAGTTCTTC | CASSLSGLAGARQFF
few | TRBJ2-3 | TRBV18 | 16 | TRBD2 | TGTGCCAGCTCACCACTGGCTAGCGGGGGTGCAGATACGCAGTATTTT | CASSPLASGGADTQYF
- | TRBJ2-1 | TRBV9 | 17 | TRBD2 | TGTGCCAGCAGTGGGACTAGCGGGCTCAGCTCCTACAATGAGCAGTTCTTC | CASSGTSGLSSYNEQFF
- | TRBJ1-6 | TRBV2 | 11 | - | TGTGCCAGCACCGAGTGGTCACCCCTCCACTTT | CASTEWSPLHF
- | TRBJ1-5 | TRBV29-1 | 14 | - | TGCAGCGTTGGCGTAGGACCTAGCAATCAGCCCCAGCATTTT | CSVGVGPSNQPQHF
- | TRBJ1-1 | TRBV10-3 | 14 | TRBD1 | TGTGCCATCGGGGGGACAGCGAAGAACACTGAAGCTTTCTTT | CAIGGTAKNTEAFF
- | TRBJ1-2 | TRBV18 | 12 | - | TGTGCCAGCTCAGGGACGAACTATGGCTACACCTTC | CASSGTNYGYTF
few | TRBJ2-2 | TRBV5-6 | 14 | - | TGTGCCAGCAGCTTGGGCGGGAACACCGGGGAGCTGTTTTTT | CASSLGGNTGELFF